This TCR beta chain was observed in a study of T cell responses to AZD1222 COVID-19 vaccine. Study-wide results and caveats: Spike-wide vaccine-associated CD4 TCRs dominated at 160-218 and 743-854. Among spike-specific TCRs, nearly half reportedly target unmutated variant regions. Only a handful of AZD1222 recipients, about six in all, had baseline seropositivity. Donors were chiefly white British, with a greater number of females, and clonal diversity was perhaps underestimated.

Notes on this clone: Its antigen is unknown.

V gave up 6 bases and J gave up 3 bases; unmatched junction bases: 9. Germline V lookup: CDR1 LNHDA, CDR2 SQIVND (reference sequence). This CDR3 region has 15 residues. Method: immunoSEQ multiplex PCR; TCRdb's copy keeps in-frame clones and lacks some. The data show about 120,000 clones, with more than 80% seen just once and over 5% held by the top ten. The sample in question was peripheral blood, obtained on day 0 of AZD1222 vaccination. The source of this sequence is an adult in good health. This sequence joins TRBV19 and TRBJ2-3; TRBD1 aligns across 7 bases. CDR3 in DNA: TGTGCCAGTAGGAGTCCCGGGACAGTTACAGATACGCAGTATTTT. Translating gives CASRSPGTVTDTQYF.